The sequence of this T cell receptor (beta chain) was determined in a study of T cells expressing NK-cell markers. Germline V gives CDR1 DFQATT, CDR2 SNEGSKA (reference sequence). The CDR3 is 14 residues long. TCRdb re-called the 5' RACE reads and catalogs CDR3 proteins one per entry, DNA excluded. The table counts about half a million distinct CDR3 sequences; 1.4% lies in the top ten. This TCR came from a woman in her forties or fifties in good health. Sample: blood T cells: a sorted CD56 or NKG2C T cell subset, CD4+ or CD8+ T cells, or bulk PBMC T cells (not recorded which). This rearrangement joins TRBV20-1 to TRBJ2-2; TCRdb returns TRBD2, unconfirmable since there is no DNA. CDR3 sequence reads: CSAKISGRGGELFF.